This entry lists 3 T cell receptor beta chains sequenced from one sample in a study of CD4 T cells in relation to SARS-CoV-2 and coronaviruses. The table came from immunoSEQ multiplex PCR; TCRdb's copy has only in-frame clones and leaves some out. In the table there are tens of thousands of clones, more than 80% of which are singletons. The unexposed donors gave CD4+ T cells in about 2011-2019, prior to COVID-19. The sequenced material came from memory CD4+ T cells from PBMCs. These receptors all stem from a human donor in good health.

The chain employs TRBV5-1 and TRBJ2-2; 10 nucleotides agree with TRBD1. The junction had 5 bases not matched to a gene; V was cut back by 0 bases and J by 0 bases. The CDR3 has 18 residues. The germline V gene has CDR1 SGHRS and CDR2 YFSETQ. DNA of the CDR3: TGCGCCAGCAGCTTGGAGGACAGGGGGGCAACGAACACCGGGGAGCTGTTTTTT. Its translation is CASSLEDRGATNTGELFF.

The chain carries TRBV5-4 and TRBJ1-1, with 9 bases lining up with TRBD1. This CDR3 is 13 amino acids long. Germline V lookup: CDR1 SGHNT, CDR2 YYREEE (reference sequence). V trimming: 0 bases; J trimming: 8 bases; junction bases outside the gene matches: 2. CDR3 coding DNA: TGTGCCAGCAGCTTGGGGGGGACAGGGGAAGCTTTCTTT. Its translation is CASSLGGTGEAFF.

The chain combines TRBV10-3 with TRBJ2-7, with D possibly being TRBD2 (7 bases). Trimming cost V 3 bases and J 5 bases, with 14 bases left between them. Germline loops: CDR1 ENHRY, CDR2 SYGVKD. CDR3 length: 14 amino acids. CDR3 region: CAISDRGARDEQYF. In nucleotides, the CDR3 is TGTGCCATCAGTGATCGGGGGGCGAGAGACGAGCAGTACTTC.